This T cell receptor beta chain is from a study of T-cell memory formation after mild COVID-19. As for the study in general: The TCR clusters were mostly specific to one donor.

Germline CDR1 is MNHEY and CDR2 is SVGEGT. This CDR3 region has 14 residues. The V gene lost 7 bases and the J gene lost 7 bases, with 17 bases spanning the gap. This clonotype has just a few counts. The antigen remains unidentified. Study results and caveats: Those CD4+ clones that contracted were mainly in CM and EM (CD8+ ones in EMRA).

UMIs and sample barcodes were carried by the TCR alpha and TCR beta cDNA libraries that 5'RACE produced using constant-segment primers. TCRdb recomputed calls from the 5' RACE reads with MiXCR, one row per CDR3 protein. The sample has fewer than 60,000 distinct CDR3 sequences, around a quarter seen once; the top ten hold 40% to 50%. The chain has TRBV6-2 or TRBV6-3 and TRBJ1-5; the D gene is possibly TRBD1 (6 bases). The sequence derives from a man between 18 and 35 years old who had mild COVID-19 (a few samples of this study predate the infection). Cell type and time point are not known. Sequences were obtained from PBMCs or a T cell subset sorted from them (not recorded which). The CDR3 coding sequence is TGTGCCAGCACCGAACAGGGCTTGGGACAGCCCCAGCATTTT. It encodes CASTEQGLGQPQHF.